The 5 T cell receptor beta chains below were found in one sample sequenced in a study of blood T cell repertoires in COVID-19. Profiling relied on immunoSEQ multiplex PCR, and the TCRdb table lists in-frame clones only, not all of them. The sample contains 250,000 to 300,000 clones, roughly 81% of which appear only once. The material sequenced was PBMCs or T cells enriched from blood (not recorded which). These receptors were taken from a woman between 50 and 59 years old who had been exposed to COVID-19.

The chain joins TRBV15 to TRBJ1-1; TRBD1 might be the D (5 bases). Trimming took 0 bases from V and 7 from J, leaving 12 bases between them. The length of the CDR3 is 14 residues. Germline loops: CDR1 LNHNV, CDR2 YYDKDF (reference sequence). CDR3 sequence reads: CATSRERKQGEAFF. The CDR3 DNA follows: TGTGCCACCAGCAGAGAACGAAAGCAGGGTGAAGCTTTCTTT. Drawing the rest from reference TRBV15 and TRBJ1-1, the complete variable domain is DAMVIQNPRYQVTQFGKPVTLSCSQTLNHNVMYWYQQKSSQAPKLLFHYYDKDFNNEADTPDNFQSRRPNTSFCFLDIRSPGLGDTAMYLCATSRERKQGEAFFGQGTRLTVV.

The chain uses TRBV4-3 and TRBJ2-5, with 7 bases identical to TRBD1. The V gene end was trimmed by 2 bases and the J gene end by 4 bases; junction bases not matched to a gene: 4. Germline V gene data show CDR1 as LGHNA and CDR2 as YSLEER. The CDR3 extends over 14 amino acids. The CDR3 loop is CASSQSRQGETQYF. The CDR3 DNA follows: TGCGCCAGCAGCCAATCAAGACAGGGAGAGACCCAGTACTTC.

The rearrangement links TRBV20-1 to TRBJ2-3; the match to TRBD1 covers 9 bases. This CDR3 has 12 residues. The germline V gene has CDR1 DFQATT and CDR2 SNEGSKA (reference sequence). The junction had 7 bases not matched to a gene; V was cut back by 3 bases and J by 12 bases. CDR3 amino acids: CSASTQGANQYF. CDR3 sequence (DNA): TGCAGTGCTAGTACACAGGGGGCTAATCAGTATTTT.

Concerning this clone: This sample includes further DNA sequences coding for the same CDR3. The chain uses TRBV18 and TRBJ2-5; D gene unclear. The germline V gene encodes CDR1 KGHSH and CDR2 LQKENI. The CDR3 runs to 12 residues. V was clipped by 3 bases and J by 5 bases, with 7 bases between them. Here the CDR3 DNA reads TGTGCCAGCTCACCTTATCGGGAGACCCAGTACTTC. Translated, it gives CASSPYRETQYF.

The chain couples TRBV10-3 to TRBJ1-2; 8 bases fit TRBD1. Per germline, CDR1 ENHRY and CDR2 SYGVKD. The V segment lost 3 bases and the J segment 7 bases; nucleotides outside the gene matches: 7. CDR3 length equals 14 residues. In DNA, the CDR3 is TGTGCCATCAGTGACAGGGACAGGAGGGGTGGCTACACCTTC. Its protein product is CAISDRDRRGGYTF.